The 24 T cell receptor beta chains given below trace back to one sample, sequenced in a study of shared clonotypes between healthy human individuals. This table comes from immunoSEQ multiplex PCR, and its TCRdb copy is limited to in-frame clones, with some not included. Of about 2 million clones in the sample, 85% to 95% are singletons; the top ten hold around 1.1%. In the naive CD8 group, cells lacked CD45RO and were positively selected for CCR7, so terminally differentiated effector memory CD45RA+ cells were left out. The sample comprised naive CD8+ T cells sorted from blood. Receptors originate from a man aged 18-30 years in good health.

The chain has TRBV28 and TRBJ1-3; D may be TRBD1 (6 bases). The CDR3 runs to 18 residues. Trimming stripped 5 bases from V and 0 bases from J, with 20 bases between. Germline lookup yields CDR1 MDHEN and CDR2 SYDVKM. Here the CDR3 DNA reads TGTGCCAGCAGTCAGGGGTACACCCTACTGAGCTCTGGAAACACCATATATTTT. This gives the protein CASSQGYTLLSSGNTIYF.

The chain uses TRBV4-1 and TRBJ1-1, with 8 bases matching TRBD1. CDR1 is MGHRA, CDR2 YSYEKL, per germline. The CDR3 is 13 amino acids. The V and J ends lost 7 bases and 3 bases, in that order; junction bases with no gene match: 4. CDR3 sequence: CASTDRGDTEAFF. The CDR3 DNA follows: TGCGCCAGCACCGACAGGGGAGACACTGAAGCTTTCTTT.

The rearrangement joins TRBV30 to TRBJ2-5; the D gene is possibly TRBD1 (6 bases). Germline V gene sequence: CDR1 GTSNPN, CDR2 SVGIG (reference sequence). The V gene lost 4 bases and the J gene lost 2 bases, with 17 bases spanning the gap. This CDR3 contains 15 residues. In DNA form, the CDR3 reads TGTGCCTGGACACAAACAGGGTGGGGACAAGAGACCCAGTACTTC. This translates into CAWTQTGWGQETQYF.

Only one count was recorded for this clone. CDR3 region: CASSLNPDRGGYTF. For the CDR3, the DNA is TGTGCCAGCAGCTTAAACCCGGACAGGGGTGGCTACACCTTC. This chain uses TRBV13 with TRBJ1-2, with 9 bases fitting TRBD1. The CDR3 runs to 14 residues. The J segment lost 7 bases and the V segment lost 2 bases, leaving 5 bases of the junction unmatched. The germline CDR1 and CDR2 sequences are PRHDT and FYEKMQ (reference sequence).

The chain is built from TRBV11-2 and TRBJ2-3, with 7 bases lining up with TRBD1. J lost 3 bases, V lost 4 bases, and 7 bases had no gene match. The CDR3 is 15 amino acids. Per the germline V gene, CDR1 is SGHAT and CDR2 is FQNNGV. Here the CDR3 DNA reads TGTGCCAGCAGCTACCTTCTACAGGGGACAGATACGCAGTATTTT. Protein: CASSYLLQGTDTQYF. The full variable domain, completed using reference TRBV11-2 and TRBJ2-3, is EAGVAQSPRYKIIEKRQSVAFWCNPISGHATLYWYQQILGQGPKLLIQFQNNGVVDDSQLPKDRFSAERLKGVDSTLKIQPAKLEDSAVYLCASSYLLQGTDTQYFGPGTRLTVL.

The chain couples TRBV28 to TRBJ2-1; D perhaps matches TRBD1 (6 bases). Trimming left V 6 bases short and J 9 bases short, with 12 bases between. Per germline, CDR1 MDHEN and CDR2 SYDVKM. CDR3 length: 12 amino acids. Here the CDR3 DNA reads TGTGCCAGCAGGTCCACAGGGTTTGAGCAGTTCTTC. This gives the protein CASRSTGFEQFF.

This clone was seen just once. Written as DNA, the CDR3 is TGTGCCAGTAGTCCCTGGACAGGGGCGGCCTACGAGCAGTACTTC. Translation gives CASSPWTGAAYEQYF. V is TRBV19 and J is TRBJ2-7, with 9 bases identical to TRBD1. The CDR3 is 15 residues long. The germline V gene has CDR1 LNHDA and CDR2 SQIVND (reference sequence). Losses at the gene ends were 5 bases for V and 2 bases for J; bases not matched to a gene: 7. The full variable domain, its missing parts supplied by reference TRBV19 and TRBJ2-7, is DGGITQSPKYLFRKEGQNVTLSCEQNLNHDAMYWYRQDPGQGLRLIYYSQIVNDFQKGDIAEGYSVSREKKESFPLTVTSAQKNPTAFYLCASSPWTGAAYEQYFGPGTRLTVT.

About this clone itself: Different DNA sequences within this sample yield the same CDR3. CDR3 residues: CASSFAPGELFF. CDR3 in DNA: TGTGCCAGCAGTTTCGCCCCCGGGGAGCTGTTTTTT. The chain recombines TRBV27 with TRBJ2-2, with D uncertain. V lost 3 bases, J lost 6 bases, and 5 bases lay in between. The CDR3 is made up of 12 amino acids. CDR1 MNHEY and CDR2 SMNVEV come from the germline V gene (reference sequence).

This clone has only one observation. The chain has TRBV29-1 and TRBJ2-3; 7 positions match TRBD1. The length of the CDR3 is 13 residues. V was pared by 6 bases and J by 2 bases, with 5 bases of the junction left unmatched. Per germline, CDR1 SQVTM and CDR2 ANQGSEA. The CDR3 sequence is CSVRQGTTDTQYF. The CDR3 DNA sequence: TGCAGCGTCCGACAGGGTACCACAGATACGCAGTATTTT.

This chain joins TRBV9 and TRBJ1-5; TRBD1 matches at 7 bases. The CDR3 loop spans 14 amino acids. Germline CDR1 is SGDLS and CDR2 is YYNGEE. The ends lost 6 bases at V and 2 bases at J; junction bases unmatched: 5. Written as DNA, the CDR3 is TGTGCCAGCAACAGGGGCATGGGCAATCAGCCCCAGCATTTT. The encoded protein is CASNRGMGNQPQHF.

For this clone: One junction end does not reproduce the germline sequence, and a read error may be involved. This chain links TRBV2 with TRBJ1-1; possible D gene TRBD1, 5 bases. There are 16 residues in the CDR3. CDR1 is SNHLY and CDR2 is FYNNEI in the germline V gene. In DNA form, the CDR3 reads TGTGCCAGCAGGGAAGGGACGGAATATTCCCACACTGAAGCTTTCTTT. This encodes CASREGTEYSHTEAFF.

V is TRBV7-9 and J is TRBJ2-3; a possible D gene is TRBD2 (6 bases). V gave up 0 bases and J gave up 3 bases, with 10 bases separating them. Germline CDR1 reads SEHNR; CDR2 reads FQNEAQ (reference sequence). The CDR3 is 15 residues long. The CDR3: CASSLAGGETDTQYF. The CDR3 bases are TGTGCCAGCAGCTTAGCGGGAGGCGAAACAGATACGCAGTATTTT.

This clone was detected only once. The chain employs TRBV21-1 and TRBJ2-7; the D call of TRBD2 is as the table states it, not checked on the DNA. TRBV21-1 is given as a pseudogene. This CDR3 is built from 17 residues. This CDR3 reads CASSKVPPEGLVAEQYF. The CDR3 bases are TGTGCCAGCAGCAAAGTTCCTCCGGAGGGTTTGGTCGCCGAGCAGTACTTC.

V gene TRBV7-6 combines with J gene TRBJ1-2; D is undetermined. The V end lost 4 bases, the J end lost 2 bases, and 8 bases lay between the germline ends. Germline V lookup: CDR1 SGHVS, CDR2 FNYEAQ. The CDR3 totals 13 residues. The CDR3 region is CASSYRENYGYTF. CDR3 bases: TGTGCCAGCAGCTACCGGGAGAACTATGGCTACACCTTC.

The chain carries TRBV19 and TRBJ1-2; 11 bases align to TRBD1. The V and J ends lost 7 bases and 7 bases, in that order; junction bases with no gene match: 11. CDR1 and CDR2 from the germline V gene are LNHDA and SQIVND (reference sequence). The CDR3 extends over 15 amino acids. Written as DNA, the CDR3 is TGTGCCAGTACCCCTCAGGACAGGGGGCTTGGTGGCTACACCTTC. Its translation: CASTPQDRGLGGYTF.

The gene calls are TRBV6-5 and TRBJ2-7, with D possibly matching TRBD1 (6 bases). CDR1 and CDR2 (germline): MNHEY, SVGAGI. The V gene lost 2 bases and the J gene lost 3 bases, with 11 bases spanning the gap. CDR3 length: 14 amino acids. The CDR3 DNA reads TGTGCCAGCAGTTACGGGGGCGATTACTACGAGCAGTACTTC. Amino acid sequence: CASSYGGDYYEQYF.

V gene TRBV21-1 combines with J gene TRBJ2-3. TRBV21-1 is a listed pseudogene. The CDR3 spans 12 residues. Here the CDR3 DNA reads TGTGCCAGCAGCATTGGGGGATGTACGCAGTATTTT. This sequence encodes CASSIGGCTQYF.

The V and J genes are TRBV9 and TRBJ2-1; weak D call: TRBD2 (5 bases). CDR3 length equals 12 residues. Trimming removed 1 base from V and 9 bases from J, with 8 bases in between. Germline V gene data show CDR1 as SGDLS and CDR2 as YYNGEE. Here the CDR3 DNA reads TGTGCCAGCAGCGTATCAGAGGGTGAGCAGTTCTTC. It is translated as CASSVSEGEQFF.

The chain is built from TRBV7-3 and TRBJ1-1; D possibly corresponds to TRBD1 (5 bases). Germline V gene lookup returns CDR1 SGHTA and CDR2 FQGTGA. CDR3 length: 14 residues. V lost 3 bases and J 4 bases, leaving 12 bases between the germline ends. CDR3: CASSLVGGGTEAFF. As DNA, the CDR3 is TGTGCCAGCAGCTTGGTCGGCGGGGGCACTGAAGCTTTCTTT. Supplemented by reference TRBV7-3 and TRBJ1-1, the full variable domain reads GAGVSQTPSNKVTEKGKYVELRCDPISGHTALYWYRQSLGQGPEFLIYFQGTGAADDSGLPNDRFFAVRPEGSVSTLKIQRTERGDSAVYLCASSLVGGGTEAFFGQGTRLTVV.

A word on this clone: A read error may be the cause here, since a much bigger clone is one base away. Other nucleotide sequences from this sample produce the same CDR3. V gene TRBV27 combines with J gene TRBJ2-7; 7 bases map to TRBD1. CDR1 MNHEY and CDR2 SMNVEV come from the germline V gene (reference sequence). The CDR3 is 13 residues long. Trimming removed 5 bases from V and 2 bases from J; junction bases left unmatched: 3. The CDR3 region has the DNA TGTGCCAGCAGTATACAGGGGACCTACGAGCAGTACTTC. This codes for CASSIQGTYEQYF.

This chain connects TRBV9 to TRBJ2-1; D may be TRBD2 (6 bases). There are 16 residues in the CDR3. CDR1 is SGDLS, CDR2 YYNGEE, per germline. Trimming stripped 7 bases from V and 0 bases from J, with 17 bases between. CDR3 coding DNA: TGTGCCAGCGCAGGAGGGGCCCAAAGCTCCTACAATGAGCAGTTCTTC. Residues: CASAGGAQSSYNEQFF.

This chain joins TRBV11-2 and TRBJ2-5; 13 bases map to TRBD2. There are 16 residues in the CDR3. V lost 5 bases, J lost 5 bases, and 8 bases stayed unmatched. Germline V lookup: CDR1 SGHAT, CDR2 FQNNGV. The DNA for the CDR3 is TGTGCCAGCAGCCCACGGACTAGCGGGGGCCGGGAGACCCAGTACTTC. Its translation is CASSPRTSGGRETQYF. The full variable domain, in which reference TRBV11-2 and TRBJ2-5 provide the parts outside the CDR3, is EAGVAQSPRYKIIEKRQSVAFWCNPISGHATLYWYQQILGQGPKLLIQFQNNGVVDDSQLPKDRFSAERLKGVDSTLKIQPAKLEDSAVYLCASSPRTSGGRETQYFGPGTRLLVL.

The CDR3 protein is CASSPEEGPSSTDTQYF. The CDR3 DNA reads TGTGCCAGTAGCCCTGAGGAGGGTCCTTCTAGCACAGATACGCAGTATTTT. This rearrangement joins TRBV19 to TRBJ2-3; possible D gene TRBD2, 6 bases. The germline V and J ends were trimmed by 6 bases and 0 bases, with 19 bases remaining between them. CDR1 LNHDA and CDR2 SQIVND come from the germline V gene (reference sequence). The CDR3 loop spans 17 amino acids.

V usage is TRBV6-1 and J usage is TRBJ1-2; TRBD1 aligns across 7 bases. The CDR3 covers 14 residues. J was trimmed by 4 bases and V by 1 base; bases with no gene match: 3. Germline V gene data show CDR1 as MNHNS and CDR2 as SASEGT. The chain's CDR3 is CASSEGDSSYGYTF. As DNA, the CDR3 is TGTGCCAGCAGTGAAGGGGACAGCTCCTATGGCTACACCTTC.